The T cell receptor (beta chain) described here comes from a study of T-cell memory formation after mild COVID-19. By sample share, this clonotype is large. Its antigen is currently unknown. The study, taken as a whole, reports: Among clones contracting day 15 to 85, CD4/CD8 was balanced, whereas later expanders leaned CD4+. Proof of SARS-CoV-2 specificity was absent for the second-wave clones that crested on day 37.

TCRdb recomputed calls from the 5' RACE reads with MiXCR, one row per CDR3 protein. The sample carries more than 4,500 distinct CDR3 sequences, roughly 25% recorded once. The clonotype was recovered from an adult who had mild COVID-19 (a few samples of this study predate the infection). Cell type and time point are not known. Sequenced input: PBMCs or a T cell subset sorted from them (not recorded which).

The CDR3 DNA follows: TGTGCCAGCAGCGCCCCAGCGGGGGTCGGCGAGCAGTACTTC. Its protein product is CASSAPAGVGEQYF. The chain uses TRBV7-9 and TRBJ2-7, with 8 nucleotides matching TRBD2. This CDR3 is built from 14 residues. CDR1 and CDR2 from the germline V gene are SEHNR and FQNEAQ (reference sequence). With V trimmed by 5 bases and J by 6 bases, 9 bases remained unmatched.